The rows below give T cell receptor beta chains drawn from one sample of a study of CD8 T cells in Susac syndrome. MiXCR was run by TCRdb on the immunoSEQ multiplex PCR reads, yielding one entry per CDR3 protein. Of nearly 70,000 distinct CDR3 sequences detected, more than 85% appear once; the ten largest clones hold around 0.25%. The source material was CD8+ T cells from PBMCs. The receptors shown here come from a human donor in good health. CDR3s include the opening cysteine and the closing phenylalanine or tryptophan.

v_gene	j_gene	CDR3aa
TRBV25-1	TRBJ1-2	CASSGTQGYDGYTF
TRBV19	TRBJ1-1	CASSGEDTEAFF
TRBV25-1	TRBJ1-2	CASSFSEGNYGYTF
TRBV28	TRBJ2-7	CASSLGWVGQYF
TRBV29-1	TRBJ2-1	CSVIQAGIYNEQFF
TRBV4-1	TRBJ2-7	CASSQLAGSFEQYF
TRBV7-9	TRBJ2-4	CASSSSVIGLGAKNIQYF
TRBV3-1	TRBJ1-1	CASSQVRENTEAFF
TRBV28	TRBJ1-1	CASSKTLMNTEAFF
TRBV6-2/TRBV6-3	TRBJ1-1	CASSYSGTGENTEAFF
TRBV6-5	TRBJ2-7	CASSGNYEQYF
TRBV27	TRBJ2-7	CASSLWGGQGNYEQYF
TRBV6-4	TRBJ2-3	CASSTGTDTDTQYF
TRBV4-1	TRBJ2-1	CASSQEGQGSYNEQFF
TRBV12-3/TRBV12-4	TRBJ2-7	CASSWRAGGDEQYF